The T cell receptor (beta chain) described here comes from a study of T cell responses to AZD1222 COVID-19 vaccine. Study-level background: Pooled together were second doses at about 4 or about 12 weeks.

Using immunoSEQ multiplex PCR, the repertoire was profiled, and TCRdb retains in-frame clones only, with some absent. Of 95,000 to 150,000 clones in the sample, 89% were seen once. CDR1 is SGHTA and CDR2 is FQGNSA in the germline V gene. This CDR3 has 16 amino acids. The junction had 6 bases not matched to a gene; V was cut back by 0 bases and J by 5 bases. Points on this clone: The antigen is undetermined.

Study findings and constraints: Vaccination with two AZD1222 doses was followed by a rise in Spike-specific TCR breadth and depth.

This chain uses TRBV7-2 with TRBJ2-2, with TRBD2 matching over 7 bases. Source: peripheral blood, taken on day 0 of AZD1222 vaccination. This sequence was found in an adult in good health. The CDR3 region is CASSLAAGLATGELFF. The CDR3 nucleotides are TGTGCCAGCAGCTTAGCAGCGGGGCTGGCAACCGGGGAGCTGTTTTTT. The full variable domain, in which reference TRBV7-2 and TRBJ2-2 provide the parts outside the CDR3, is GAGVSQSPSNKVTEKGKDVELRCDPISGHTALYWYRQSLGQGLEFLIYFQGNSAPDKSGLPSDRFSAERTGGSVSTLTIQRTQQEDSAVYLCASSLAAGLATGELFFGEGSRLTVL.